This TCR beta chain was observed in a study of shared T cell receptors in the human thymus. V was shortened by 4 bases and J by 6 bases, with 16 bases between the two germline ends. CDR1 is MDHEN, CDR2 SYDVKM, per germline. The CDR3 contains 15 residues. Sequencing used immunoSEQ multiplex PCR; TCRdb keeps in-frame clones, though not all of them. In the table there are some 720,000 clones, 70% to 90% of which are singletons. The same sample was also used in a study of human thymus T cells. Turning to that study: Seemingly biased V and J gene usage marked thymic and blood repertoires. Related research found strongly overlapping thymic repertoires in unrelated individuals.

Sequencing was performed on thymocytes. This receptor was taken from a boy under two years old with a congenital heart defect. This sequence joins TRBV28 and TRBJ2-1; D is unclear. CDR3 in DNA: TGTGCCAGCAGTTGTCCCAATAGAACCCCCAATGAGCAGTTCTTC. Its protein is CASSCPNRTPNEQFF.